This T cell receptor beta chain appears in the sequencing data of a study of CXCR3-negative and CXCR3-positive naive CD8 T cells (dated by TCRdb to about 2019). With respect to the entire study: In total, approximately 150 million TRB reads were obtained, corresponding to roughly 1.5 +/- 0.3 million reads per library. Diversity and physicochemical repertoire analyses were performed on 11 donors pooled from two independent experiments. TRBV-TRBJ cluster analysis included naive subsets from roughly 5 donors and memory cells from 3 donors.

Study-wide conclusions, independent of this receptor: Because surface CD5, which is linked to self-reactivity in mice, was comparable between the naive subsets, TCR interaction strength was also inferred from the physicochemical properties of TRB CDR3s. Because CXCR3 expression was partially decreased after cryopreservation, freshly isolated PBMCs were used for most assays. Comparably high repertoire diversity was found in both naive subsets, whereas much lower repertoire diversity was found in memory CD8+ T cells. Naive CXCR3-negative and CXCR3-positive cells from the same donor showed similar TRBV-TRBJ usage, whereas memory cells showed distinct patterns.

Turning to this clonotype: Its target antigen remains unknown.

The germline V gene supplies CDR1 WSHSY and CDR2 SAAADI. Measured from the cysteine to the phenylalanine, the CDR3 is 13 residues long. There is no recorded DNA. For every CD8+ T cell subset, hundreds of thousands of cells were flow-sorted straight into RLT lysis buffer, and each subset was sorted in triplicate. Using standard density gradient centrifugation, peripheral blood mononuclear cells were isolated from buffy coats. Total RNA was extracted from sorted cells with an RNeasy Mini Kit. The run used a NextSeq 550. The Human TCR Profiling Kit (MiLaboratory) was used to make UMI-labeled 5' RACE TRB cDNA libraries. The full amount of extracted RNA was used for cDNA synthesis, and the full amount of resulting cDNA was used for PCR amplification. Libraries were prepared in parallel with an identical number of PCR cycles. The authors' pipeline ran thus. With a minimum of two reads required per UMI, MIGEC and MiXCR pulled out about 54,000 +/- 9,700 unique UMI-labeled TRB cDNA molecules from each library. An average of roughly 40,000 +/- 10,000 functional in-frame TRB CDR3 nucleotide clonotypes without stop codons was found per library. After each sample was downsampled to 5000 UMI-labeled TRB molecules, VDJtools was used to calculate diversity metrics such as normalized Shannon-Wiener and Chao1. For the central five CDR3 residues, VDJtools calculated physicochemical properties weighted by clonotype size, namely interaction energy, strength, volume and Kidera factor 4. TCRdb reprocessed the reads, reporting each CDR3 protein sequence once and no DNA. Here the V and J calls rest on TCRdb's processing, not on the authors' analysis. The table held for this sample gives tens of thousands of distinct CDR3 sequences. In total, the top ten clones hold roughly 14% of the sample.

This TCR came from a human donor in good health. Some clones in this sample may be carry-over from other donors' samples. The sample comprised memory CD8+ T cells from blood. The cell subset or site label corresponds to: conventional CD8+ memory T cells (TMEM), sorted as controls. The chain is encoded by TRBV10-2 joined to TRBJ2-7. CDR3 sequence: CASSDRLSYEQYF.